This TCR beta chain was profiled in a study of T-cell memory formation after mild COVID-19. Study-wide results and caveats: Several responding clones turned up in pre-infection memory, indicating that cross-reactive memory may have taken part.

V was cut by 0 bases and J by 7 bases, with 7 bases left in between. This CDR3 comprises 13 residues. Germline V gene sequence: CDR1 SGHRS, CDR2 YFSETQ. About this clonotype itself: What it recognizes is unknown.

TCR alpha and TCR beta cDNA libraries with sample barcodes and UMIs came from 5'RACE using constant-segment primers. TCRdb ran MiXCR on the 5' RACE reads and lists one entry per CDR3 protein. The table has about 250,000 distinct CDR3 sequences, roughly 18% seen once. The V gene is TRBV5-1, the J gene TRBJ2-2; D remains unclear. The sequencing input was PBMCs or a T cell subset sorted from them (not recorded which). The clonotype was recovered from a man aged 18 to 35 who had mild COVID-19 (a few samples of this study predate the infection). Cell type and time point are not known. The CDR3 loop reads CASSLEVHGELFF. CDR3 sequence (DNA): TGCGCCAGCAGCTTGGAGGTTCACGGGGAGCTGTTTTTT.